Listed below are T cell receptor beta chains from one sample, sequenced in a study of identical twins. MiXCR, run by TCRdb on the 5' RACE reads, gives a single entry per CDR3 protein. The table lists some 1,600,000 distinct CDR3 sequences, more than 30% of them singletons. The sequencing sample was made of cord blood. The receptor source for this set is a newborn girl in good health. The conserved cysteine and the conserved F or W are not part of the CDR3 here. The D gene is left open where the match is weak. Only some rows state a clone size, as once, few, many or a class for expanded clones.

V gene,CDR3 length,J gene,D gene,clone size,CDR3 protein
TRBV6-1,13,TRBJ2-1,TRBD2,few,ATPTSGRANNEQF
TRBV6-2/TRBV6-3,11,TRBJ2-4,.,.,ASNPWGMPEQY
TRBV7-2,14,TRBJ2-1,.,few,ASSFGQQVASNEQF
TRBV28,14,TRBJ1-2,.,.,ASSSAGDGTDYGYT
TRBV4-1,14,.,TRBD2,once,ASSQLAGGYYNEQY
TRBV21-1,10,TRBJ1-2,.,.,ASSKENHGYA
TRBV10-3,11,TRBJ1-1,.,.,AISDRLNTEAF
TRBV21-1,16,TRBJ2-6,.,few,ASSKDREGGSGANVLT
TRBV5-1,13,.,.,.,ASSLGRYRVVEQY
TRBV28,14,TRBJ2-3,.,.,ASSSPPGRSTDTQY
TRBV12-3/TRBV12-4,13,TRBJ2-3,TRBD2,.,AIIELAPSTDAQY
TRBV11-2,11,TRBJ2-7,.,.,ASSLDLPGEQY
TRBV18,15,TRBJ2-6,TRBD1,.,ASSPGQPLSGANVLT
TRBV2,11,TRBJ2-7,.,.,ASSEARGSEQY
TRBV7-2,13,TRBJ2-5,.,.,ASSWDGGNGETQY
TRBV4-1,12,TRBJ2-2,.,few,ASSHGGRAGELF
TRBV29-1,12,TRBJ1-6,TRBD1,.,SAWDSRQGSPLH
TRBV20-1,13,TRBJ2-1,TRBD2,few,SALRGGSGSNEQF
TRBV27,12,TRBJ1-1,.,few,ASSLWRQNTEAF
TRBV7-8,13,TRBJ2-1,TRBD1,once,ASSLSVTGANEQF
TRBV15,12,TRBJ2-1,TRBD2,.,ATSASGPYNEQF
TRBV7-9,13,TRBJ2-3,.,.,ASSRRDSNTDTQY
TRBV29-1,10,TRBJ2-7,.,.,SVGTYTYEQY
TRBV6-2/TRBV6-3,13,TRBJ2-1,.,.,ASSYSIPHYNEQF
TRBV7-2,14,.,TRBD2,.,ASSLPHSGRADEQY
TRBV19,13,TRBJ2-3,.,.,ASSRTHLVPDTQY
TRBV3-1,14,TRBJ2-1,.,.,ASSQARSFWYNEQF
TRBV2,10,.,.,few,ASTRLGGTQY
TRBV7-9,15,TRBJ2-6,.,.,ASSNGFMVSGANVLT
TRBV19,18,TRBJ2-1,.,few,ASSIKGRGSGTFFFGEQF
TRBV12-3/TRBV12-4,15,TRBJ2-4,TRBD1,.,ASSPGQAVMAKNIQY
TRBV20-1,11,TRBJ2-3,.,once,SAGVGERDTQY
TRBV27,14,TRBJ2-7,.,.,ASSPWAGEASYEQY
TRBV20-1,12,TRBJ1-6,.,.,SAREEGTNSPLH
TRBV5-6,12,TRBJ2-7,.,.,VSTEFGTFYEQY
TRBV29-1,12,TRBJ2-3,.,once,SVGRGGTYNEQY
TRBV25-1,11,TRBJ2-7,.,few,ASSVSVTYEQY
TRBV4-2,14,TRBJ2-1,.,few,ASSQEPGSSYNEQF
TRBV9,13,TRBJ1-2,TRBD1,.,ASSVGGQGSRGYT
TRBV12-3/TRBV12-4,12,TRBJ1-6,.,.,ASTLAGLNSPLH
TRBV20-1,14,TRBJ2-1,TRBD2,.,SARDTASGSYNEQF
TRBV5-6,12,TRBJ2-7,.,.,ASSPWVENYEQY
TRBV7-2,15,TRBJ2-3,TRBD2,few,ASSLGGGGGFTDTQY
TRBV5-1,10,TRBJ2-5,.,.,ASTANQETQY
TRBV12-3/TRBV12-4,15,TRBJ1-2,TRBD1,.,ASSQSPRDRIIYGYT
TRBV24-1,11,TRBJ2-2,TRBD2,few,AAGDGYTGELF
TRBV20-1,13,TRBJ2-1,TRBD2,.,SARAGTSGKNEQF
TRBV20-1,12,TRBJ2-3,TRBD2,.,SAEVGGRTDTQY
TRBV7-2,11,TRBJ1-1,.,few,ASSLGALLEAF